Shown below are 22 T cell receptor beta chains from a single sample sequenced in a study of shared T cell receptors in the human thymus. Produced via immunoSEQ multiplex PCR; TCRdb's table is partial and in-frame only. The table records about 400,000 clones, roughly 94% of them present only once. Specimen: thymocytes. These receptors were collected from a human donor.

The rearrangement links TRBV29-1 to TRBJ2-3; 8 nucleotides match TRBD2. The germline V gene encodes CDR1 SQVTM and CDR2 ANQGSEA. The CDR3 loop spans 19 amino acids. V lost 7 bases and J lost 3; bases outside the gene matches: 24. CDR3 nucleotide sequence: TGCAGCGCCCGGGGGGGAGGACCGACTAGCGTCTCTTCGACAGATACGCAGTATTTT. It codes for CSARGGGPTSVSSTDTQYF.

V gene TRBV6-1 combines with J gene TRBJ1-1; D is ambiguous. Germline values: CDR1 MNHNS, CDR2 SASEGT. Trimming took 1 base from V and 1 from J, leaving 7 bases between them. The CDR3 contains 14 residues. CDR3 in amino acids: CASSEEVRNTEAFF. As DNA, the CDR3 is TGTGCCAGCAGTGAAGAAGTCAGGAACACTGAAGCTTTCTTT.

The rearrangement joins TRBV10-3 to TRBJ1-1; no firm D call. Germline values: CDR1 ENHRY, CDR2 SYGVKD. Trimming cost V 0 bases and J 8 bases, with 7 bases left between them. There are 12 residues in the CDR3. CDR3 amino acids: CAISESGSEAFF. CDR3 nucleotides: TGTGCCATCAGTGAGTCGGGCAGCGAAGCTTTCTTT.

J is TRBJ2-1 and V is TRBV6-4; perhaps TRBD1 as D (6 bases). V lost 4 bases and J 0 bases, leaving 13 bases between the germline ends. The CDR3 totals 16 residues. Germline loops: CDR1 MRHNA, CDR2 SNTAGT. The CDR3 region has the DNA TGTGCCAGCAGTGGCGGACAGTCCAGCTCCTACAATGAGCAGTTCTTC. It translates to CASSGGQSSSYNEQFF.

This clone has only one observation. The chain couples TRBV4-3 to TRBJ2-5, with 13 bases matching TRBD2. Germline V CDR1 and CDR2: LGHNA, YSLEER. Losses at the gene ends were 0 bases for V and 3 bases for J; bases not matched to a gene: 13. This CDR3 is built from 20 residues. The CDR3 DNA reads TGCGCCAGCAGCCAAGACCTTCCCGACCCGGGACTAGCGGGAAAAGAGACCCAGTACTTC. This encodes CASSQDLPDPGLAGKETQYF.

This chain connects TRBV2 to TRBJ2-1; 7 bases fit TRBD1. The V and J ends lost 6 bases and 6 bases, in that order; junction bases with no gene match: 5. The length of the CDR3 is 13 residues. In germline, CDR1 is SNHLY, CDR2 FYNNEI. This CDR3 reads CASSQDRANEQFF. The CDR3 nucleotides are TGTGCCAGCAGCCAAGACAGGGCCAATGAGCAGTTCTTC.

The chain is built from TRBV7-4 and TRBJ1-1; D gene ambiguous. The CDR3 length is 14 residues. V was cut by 1 base and J by 4 bases, with 10 bases left in between. Per the germline V gene, CDR1 is SGHVT and CDR2 is SQSDAQ. CDR3 DNA sequence: TGTGCCAGCAGCTTAGAGCCCGAATTCACTGAAGCTTTCTTT. It codes for CASSLEPEFTEAFF.

The count of this clone is one. The J gene is TRBJ2-5, the V gene TRBV18, with 10 bases identical to TRBD1. Trimming took 3 bases from V and 1 from J; bases not matched to a gene: 5. Per the germline V gene, CDR1 is KGHSH and CDR2 is LQKENI. The CDR3 consists of 16 residues. The chain's CDR3 is CASSPRDRGPQETQYF. CDR3 nucleotides: TGTGCCAGCTCACCCCGGGACAGGGGACCCCAAGAGACCCAGTACTTC.

The V and J genes are TRBV5-1 and TRBJ2-1; D gene unclear. Germline CDR1 reads SGHRS; CDR2 reads YFSETQ. This CDR3 has 12 residues. V was cut by 0 bases and J by 7 bases, with 5 bases left in between. The CDR3 DNA reads as TGCGCCAGCAGCTTGGAGCTGAATGAGCAGTTCTTC. Encoded protein: CASSLELNEQFF.

V gene TRBV6-6 combines with J gene TRBJ1-2; 8 nucleotides align to TRBD1. The CDR3 covers 15 residues. Germline CDR1 is MNHNY and CDR2 is SVGAGI (reference sequence). The ends lost 5 bases at V and 4 bases at J; junction bases unmatched: 9. The CDR3 nucleotides are TGTGCCAGCAGTGGAAACGGGACAGGCTCCTATGGCTACACCTTC. Its protein is CASSGNGTGSYGYTF.

V is TRBV2 and J is TRBJ2-7; tentative D call: TRBD2 (5 bases). The germline gives CDR1 SNHLY, CDR2 FYNNEI. The CDR3 is made up of 15 amino acids. V lost 4 bases and J lost 0, with 13 bases in between. CDR3 sequence: CASSGLRGLSYEQYF. CDR3 coding DNA: TGTGCCAGCAGTGGCCTTAGAGGGCTCTCCTACGAGCAGTACTTC.

This rearrangement joins TRBV7-9 to TRBJ2-1; 9 bases match TRBD2. The germline V gene has CDR1 SEHNR and CDR2 FQNEAQ (reference sequence). Germline trimming cut 2 bases from V and 4 bases from J; bases unmatched to any gene: 3. This CDR3 has 15 amino acids. CDR3 sequence (DNA): TGTGCCAGCAGCTTATCTAGCGGGGATTACAATGAGCAGTTCTTC. Translation gives CASSLSSGDYNEQFF.

CDR3 in DNA: TGTGCCAGCAGCCGACAACAGGGAAACACAGATACGCAGTATTTT. Its protein product is CASSRQQGNTDTQYF. V gene TRBV7-8 combines with J gene TRBJ2-3, with D possibly TRBD1 on 6 matching bases. V was clipped by 5 bases and J by 2 bases, with 14 bases between them. Germline V lookup: CDR1 SGHVS, CDR2 FQNEAQ. The CDR3 consists of 15 residues.

The chain carries TRBV5-4 and TRBJ2-3; 8 positions match TRBD2. In germline, CDR1 is SGHNT, CDR2 YYREEE (reference sequence). The J segment lost 1 base and the V segment lost 1 base, leaving 5 bases of the junction unmatched. The CDR3 runs to 16 residues. The CDR3, as DNA: TGTGCCAGCAGCTTGATTGAACTAGCGGGCACAGATACGCAGTATTTT. It encodes CASSLIELAGTDTQYF.

The chain links TRBV5-6 to TRBJ1-1; D is ambiguous. V dropped 4 bases and J dropped 0 bases, with 10 bases sitting between them. Germline CDR1 reads SGHDT; CDR2 reads YYEEEE. The CDR3 contains 14 residues. The CDR3 loop reads CASSPLKMNTEAFF. As DNA, the CDR3 is TGTGCCAGCAGCCCCCTAAAGATGAACACTGAAGCTTTCTTT.

V and J are TRBV30 and TRBJ2-1; 12 bases are a match to TRBD2. The CDR3 spans 14 residues. Per the germline V gene, CDR1 is GTSNPN and CDR2 is SVGIG (reference sequence). The trim removed 7 bases at V and 8 bases at J, leaving 9 bases unmatched. CDR3 nucleotide sequence: TGTGCCTACGACGGACTAGCGGGATCTTATGAGCAGTTCTTC. Amino acids: CAYDGLAGSYEQFF. Full variable domain (missing parts from reference TRBV30 and TRBJ2-1): SQTIHQWPATLVQPVGSPLSLECTVEGTSNPNLYWYRQAAGRGLQLLFYSVGIGQISSEVPQNLSASRPQDRQFILSSKKLLLSDSGFYLCAYDGLAGSYEQFFGPGTRLTVL.

The chain recombines TRBV28 with TRBJ2-3; D may be TRBD2 (5 bases). Trimming shortened V by 3 bases and J by 6 bases, and 22 bases separated the two germline ends. CDR1 is MDHEN and CDR2 is SYDVKM in the germline V gene. The CDR3 runs 17 residues. The CDR3 DNA sequence: TGTGCCAGCAGTTTTATAGGGCGGACTGACTGGATGGATACGCAGTATTTT. This gives the protein CASSFIGRTDWMDTQYF.

The chain recombines TRBV11-3 with TRBJ2-7; 10 positions agree with TRBD2. Losses at the gene ends were 0 bases for V and 7 bases for J; bases not matched to a gene: 6. The CDR3 runs 15 residues. Germline lookup yields CDR1 SGHNT and CDR2 YENEEA. CDR3 sequence (DNA): TGTGCCAGCAGCTTAGATAAGACTAGCGGGTGGGAGCAGTACTTC. Amino acids: CASSLDKTSGWEQYF.

V gene TRBV9 combines with J gene TRBJ2-1, with D tentatively TRBD2 (6 bases). CDR1 and CDR2 (germline): SGDLS, YYNGEE. Between the trimmed V and J ends, which lost 4 bases and 0 bases, there was a span of 17 bases. CDR3 size: 17 residues. The CDR3 sequence: CASSPPSSGRSYNEQFF. The CDR3 DNA reads TGTGCCAGCAGCCCCCCCAGTAGCGGCCGCTCCTACAATGAGCAGTTCTTC.

The chain links TRBV15 to TRBJ2-4; the D gene is possibly TRBD2 (6 bases). The CDR3 has 17 amino acids. Looked up from germline, CDR1 is LNHNV and CDR2 is YYDKDF (reference sequence). Trimming removed 5 bases from V and 3 bases from J, with 20 bases in between. CDR3 nucleotides: TGTGCCACCAGCTCCCTCCGGCGGGGTTGGGTCAAAAACATTCAGTACTTC. It is translated as CATSSLRRGWVKNIQYF.

V usage is TRBV9 and J usage is TRBJ1-1; 7 positions agree with TRBD1. V shed 0 bases, J shed 4 bases, and the junction held 6 bases outside the gene matches. The length of the CDR3 is 15 residues. Germline assignment: CDR1 SGDLS and CDR2 YYNGEE. In DNA form, the CDR3 reads TGTGCCAGCAGCGTAGGGGGACAGTATACCACTGAAGCTTTCTTT. Amino acid sequence: CASSVGGQYTTEAFF.

The rearrangement joins TRBV4-1 to TRBJ2-2; TRBD1 might be the D (5 bases). V lost 4 bases to trimming and J lost 4 bases, with 16 bases between them. The CDR3 length is 16 residues. Germline CDR1 reads MGHRA; CDR2 reads YSYEKL. In DNA form, the CDR3 reads TGCGCCAGCAGCCCGGCTAGATACAGGACCACCGGGGAGCTGTTTTTT. Protein product: CASSPARYRTTGELFF.